These 30 T cell receptor beta chains were sequenced from one sample in a study of blood T cell repertoires in COVID-19. TCRdb's table, derived via immunoSEQ multiplex PCR, lists solely in-frame clones and lacks some. Among 100,000 or so clones listed, around four fifths were seen once. Material for sequencing was peripheral blood. These receptors all stem from a woman in her seventies with acute or convalescent COVID-19.

Note on this clone: The same CDR3 also results from other DNA sequences found in this sample. J is TRBJ1-5 and V is TRBV5-4; D is unclear. V dropped 0 bases and J dropped 5 bases, with 6 bases sitting between them. Germline V lookup: CDR1 SGHNT, CDR2 YYREEE (reference sequence). The CDR3 loop spans 13 amino acids. The CDR3 sequence: CASSLAPYQPQHF. The CDR3 nucleotides are TGTGCCAGCAGCTTGGCCCCATATCAGCCCCAGCATTTT.

The chain is built from TRBV27 and TRBJ1-5; D remains unclear. The length of the CDR3 is 13 residues. The germline V and J ends were trimmed by 1 base and 6 bases, with 7 bases remaining between them. CDR1 and CDR2 (germline): MNHEY, SMNVEV (reference sequence). The CDR3 sequence: CASSLYFGQPQHF. In nucleotides, the CDR3 is TGTGCCAGCAGTTTATATTTCGGTCAGCCCCAGCATTTT.

The chain joins TRBV5-1 to TRBJ2-5, with D possibly being TRBD1 (6 bases). V was pared by 3 bases and J by 5 bases, with 14 bases between. The germline CDR1 and CDR2 sequences are SGHRS and YFSETQ. The CDR3 has 14 residues. CDR3 amino acids: CASSSQGRGETQYF. In DNA, the CDR3 is TGCGCCAGCAGCTCGCAGGGCAGGGGTGAGACCCAGTACTTC.

The rearrangement joins TRBV27 to TRBJ2-7; D remains unclear. Trimming stripped 2 bases from V and 2 bases from J, with 10 bases between. Germline V lookup: CDR1 MNHEY, CDR2 SMNVEV (reference sequence). This CDR3 has 14 amino acids. The CDR3, as DNA: TGTGCCAGCAGTTTAAGACACCTCCCCTACGAGCAGTACTTC. This sequence encodes CASSLRHLPYEQYF.

This sequence joins TRBV5-1 and TRBJ1-1; weak D call: TRBD1 (5 bases). The length of the CDR3 is 13 residues. With 3 bases removed from V and 3 bases from J, the gap between germline ends came to 9 bases. Germline V gene sequence: CDR1 SGHRS, CDR2 YFSETQ. CDR3 in amino acids: CASSSAGYTEAFF. CDR3 bases: TGCGCCAGCAGCTCCGCAGGGTACACTGAAGCTTTCTTT.

The V gene is TRBV29-1, the J gene TRBJ2-3, with 15 bases lining up with TRBD2. CDR1 is SQVTM, CDR2 ANQGSEA, per germline. The length of the CDR3 is 17 residues. J was trimmed by 2 bases and V by 3 bases; bases with no gene match: 6. The CDR3 spells CSVESGTSGGSTDTQYF. In DNA, the CDR3 is TGCAGCGTTGAGAGTGGGACTAGCGGGGGGTCCACAGATACGCAGTATTTT.

The chain is built from TRBV9 and TRBJ2-3; the D gene is possibly TRBD1 (5 bases). Germline V gives CDR1 SGDLS, CDR2 YYNGEE. This CDR3 region has 15 residues. V lost 2 bases to trimming and J lost 1 base, with 11 bases between them. For the CDR3, the DNA is TGTGCCAGCAGCGTTGCAGGGATTGGCACAGATACGCAGTATTTT. It specifies CASSVAGIGTDTQYF.

The J gene is TRBJ2-7, the V gene TRBV9; 7 nucleotides align to TRBD1. The CDR3 spans 15 residues. J lost 3 bases, V lost 0 bases, and 6 bases had no gene match. CDR1 and CDR2 (germline): SGDLS, YYNGEE. The CDR3 nucleotides are TGTGCCAGCAGCGTAGGACAGGGTCATGTCTACGAGCAGTACTTC. Its protein product is CASSVGQGHVYEQYF.

The chain carries TRBV19 and TRBJ2-2; possibly TRBD1 for D (6 bases). Germline V gene data show CDR1 as LNHDA and CDR2 as SQIVND (reference sequence). The CDR3 is 16 amino acids. Trimming cost V 5 bases and J 6 bases, with 19 bases left between them. The CDR3 loop is CASSQDFGGQAGELFF. For the CDR3, the DNA is TGTGCCAGTAGTCAGGACTTTGGGGGACAAGCCGGGGAGCTGTTTTTT.

V and J are TRBV28 and TRBJ2-6; maybe TRBD2 (7 bases). V lost 11 bases to trimming and J lost 0 bases, with 11 bases between them. The germline V gene has CDR1 MDHEN and CDR2 SYDVKM. CDR3 length: 14 amino acids. The CDR3 spells CASRGGSGANVLTF. The CDR3 nucleotides read TGTGCCTCAAGGGGGGGCTCTGGGGCCAACGTCCTGACTTTC.

The chain links TRBV7-2 to TRBJ2-3; the D is unclear. Germline CDR1 SGHTA, CDR2 FQGNSA. The CDR3 is 13 amino acids. The germline V and J ends were trimmed by 6 bases and 6 bases, with 13 bases remaining between them. DNA for the CDR3: TGTGCCAGCAGTCCTCCTCCCGGGGATACGCAGTATTTT. Amino acids: CASSPPPGDTQYF.

This clone showed up just a few times. The V call is TRBV5-6, the J call TRBJ1-5, with D unclear. The CDR3 consists of 14 residues. Trimming shortened V by 3 bases and J by 1 base, and 8 bases separated the two germline ends. Germline-derived CDR1 and CDR2 are SGHDT and YYEEEE. DNA for the CDR3: TGTGCCAGCAGCTCCGGGGTGAGCAATCAGCCCCAGCATTTT. It yields the protein CASSSGVSNQPQHF.

The chain employs TRBV6-1 and TRBJ1-5, with unresolved D. Trimming stripped 0 bases from V and 2 bases from J, with 17 bases between. Looked up from germline, CDR1 is MNHNS and CDR2 is SASEGT. The CDR3 sequence is 18 residues long. The CDR3 protein is CASSEAARRAGGNQPQHF. Here the CDR3 DNA reads TGTGCCAGCAGTGAAGCTGCCCGGCGTGCGGGTGGCAATCAGCCCCAGCATTTT.

The chain joins TRBV5-1 to TRBJ2-7; TRBD1 matches 8 bases. Germline V CDR1 and CDR2: SGHRS, YFSETQ. J lost 0 bases, V lost 5 bases, and 19 bases had no gene match. This CDR3 is 19 amino acids long. CDR3 sequence (DNA): TGCGCCAGCAGGAGGGTAGCCATAAGGGGACAGGCCGGCTCCTACGAGCAGTACTTC. Its protein product is CASRRVAIRGQAGSYEQYF.

V usage is TRBV19 and J usage is TRBJ2-7; the match to TRBD1 covers 8 bases. Unmatched junction bases numbered 10, after V lost 5 bases and J lost 7 bases. The CDR3 length is 14 residues. Germline-derived CDR1 and CDR2 are LNHDA and SQIVND (reference sequence). The CDR3 protein is CASSVQGALGEQYF. The CDR3 coding sequence is TGTGCCAGTAGTGTCCAGGGGGCACTGGGAGAGCAGTACTTC.

The V call is TRBV11-2, the J call TRBJ1-6; no definite D call. Germline V gene lookup returns CDR1 SGHAT and CDR2 FQNNGV. Trimming stripped 4 bases from V and 5 bases from J, with 15 bases between. The CDR3 runs 16 residues. DNA for the CDR3: TGTGCCAGCAGCTCTTCAGGTTTGCAGAATAATTCACCCCTCCACTTT. Translation gives CASSSSGLQNNSPLHF.

The V call is TRBV5-1, the J call TRBJ1-6, with 7 bases aligning to TRBD1. This CDR3 has 16 residues. Germline CDR1 reads SGHRS; CDR2 reads YFSETQ. V trimming: 0 bases; J trimming: 5 bases; junction bases outside the gene matches: 5. In DNA, the CDR3 is TGCGCCAGCAGCTTGGACAGGGGAAACAATAATTCACCCCTCCACTTT. This sequence encodes CASSLDRGNNNSPLHF.

V is TRBV9 and J is TRBJ1-6, with D unclear. The V gene lost 4 bases and the J gene lost 7 bases, with 15 bases spanning the gap. Germline loops: CDR1 SGDLS, CDR2 YYNGEE. The CDR3 contains 15 residues. The CDR3 bases are TGTGCCAGCAGCCCCTCGGGGTCAGCAAATTCACCCCTCCACTTT. Translated, it gives CASSPSGSANSPLHF.

The chain joins TRBV14 to TRBJ2-7, with 12 bases lining up with TRBD1. The CDR3 is made up of 17 amino acids. Germline CDR1 and CDR2: SGHDN and FVKESK. V was pared by 3 bases and J by 4 bases, with 10 bases of the junction left unmatched. The CDR3 is CASSHQPGQGAFYEQYF. In nucleotides, the CDR3 is TGTGCCAGCAGCCACCAACCGGGACAGGGGGCCTTTTACGAGCAGTACTTC.

The chain combines TRBV19 with TRBJ1-1, with 9 bases lining up with TRBD1. J was trimmed by 1 base and V by 6 bases; bases with no gene match: 0. The V gene's germline CDR1 is LNHDA and CDR2 SQIVND (reference sequence). The CDR3 contains 13 residues. CDR3 nucleotides: TGTGCCAGTAGGGGACAGGGGAACACTGAAGCTTTCTTT. Its translation is CASRGQGNTEAFF.

The V gene is TRBV7-9, the J gene TRBJ1-4; 8 bases are a match to TRBD1. The V segment lost 6 bases and the J segment 5 bases; nucleotides outside the gene matches: 5. The CDR3 has 14 residues. The germline V gene encodes CDR1 SEHNR and CDR2 FQNEAQ (reference sequence). For the CDR3, the DNA is TGTGCCAGCAGGTACAGGGGGGAAAATGAAAAACTGTTTTTT. It translates to CASRYRGENEKLFF.

This clone came up once. V and J are TRBV7-2 and TRBJ2-1, with TRBD2 identical over 10 bases. The junction had 14 bases not matched to a gene; V was cut back by 3 bases and J by 9 bases. CDR3 length: 17 residues. The germline V gene encodes CDR1 SGHTA and CDR2 FQGNSA. DNA of the CDR3: TGTGCCAGCAGCTTCTTATCCCGGCCTAGCGGGGGTGGTGAGCAGTTCTTC. This translates into CASSFLSRPSGGGEQFF.

The CDR3 nucleotides are TGCGCCAGCAGCCAAGGGACAGGGAGGACCTACGAGCAGTACTTC. It encodes CASSQGTGRTYEQYF. The chain employs TRBV4-3 and TRBJ2-7, with 8 bases aligning to TRBD1. The V gene end was trimmed by 1 base and the J gene end by 2 bases; junction bases not matched to a gene: 4. The CDR3 length is 15 residues. The germline CDR1 and CDR2 sequences are LGHNA and YSLEER.

In its sample, this clone was seen a few times. The chain is built from TRBV19 and TRBJ2-3; 8 bases match TRBD1. The CDR3 length is 16 residues. Germline-derived CDR1 and CDR2 are LNHDA and SQIVND (reference sequence). The V gene end was trimmed by 4 bases and the J gene end by 1 base; junction bases not matched to a gene: 7. CDR3 DNA: TGTGCCAGTAGTAGAGACAGGGGAGTCGGCACAGATACGCAGTATTTT. Protein sequence: CASSRDRGVGTDTQYF.

V usage is TRBV9 and J usage is TRBJ2-2; D unresolved. Per the germline V gene, CDR1 is SGDLS and CDR2 is YYNGEE. V was clipped by 0 bases and J by 2 bases, with 11 bases between them. This CDR3 comprises 16 residues. In DNA form, the CDR3 reads TGTGCCAGCAGCGTAGGCCGATGGGCCAACACCGGGGAGCTGTTTTTT. Encoded protein: CASSVGRWANTGELFF.

This chain joins TRBV20-1 and TRBJ2-2; tentative D call: TRBD2 (6 bases). The CDR3 has 16 amino acids. Looked up from germline, CDR1 is DFQATT and CDR2 is SNEGSKA (reference sequence). Trimming cost V 3 bases and J 4 bases, with 18 bases left between them. In nucleotides, the CDR3 is TGCAGTGCTAGTCTACATGGTAGCGGTGGCACCGGGGAGCTGTTTTTT. It specifies CSASLHGSGGTGELFF.

The table lists this clone with many counts. The V and J genes are TRBV7-2 and TRBJ2-7; D unclear. The V end lost 4 bases, the J end lost 3 bases, and 10 bases lay between the germline ends. CDR1 and CDR2 from the germline V gene are SGHTA and FQGNSA. The CDR3 totals 13 residues. Here the CDR3 DNA reads TGTGCCAGCAGCTCCGGCCCGGGCTACGAGCAGTACTTC. It encodes CASSSGPGYEQYF.

The chain links TRBV14 to TRBJ2-5, with 13 bases fitting TRBD2. The CDR3 is made up of 15 amino acids. The V and J ends lost 4 bases and 1 base, in that order; junction bases with no gene match: 0. Germline CDR1 SGHDN, CDR2 FVKESK. CDR3 sequence (DNA): TGTGCCAGCAGCCGGACTAGCGGGAGCCAAGAGACCCAGTACTTC. It yields the protein CASSRTSGSQETQYF.

The table lists this clone with a few counts. The V call is TRBV6-5, the J call TRBJ1-2, with 7 bases aligning to TRBD1. The CDR3 loop spans 14 amino acids. Per the germline V gene, CDR1 is MNHEY and CDR2 is SVGAGI. V was clipped by 4 bases and J by 4 bases; unmatched bases: 6. CDR3 sequence reads: CASSSTGQIYGYTF. CDR3 nucleotide sequence: TGTGCCAGCAGTTCTACGGGACAGATCTATGGCTACACCTTC.

The chain employs TRBV6-1 and TRBJ1-1; D might be TRBD1 (5 bases). Trimming cost V 1 base and J 3 bases, with 9 bases left between them. Germline V gene data show CDR1 as MNHNS and CDR2 as SASEGT. CDR3 length equals 14 residues. CDR3 sequence reads: CASSEGQSYTEAFF. DNA of the CDR3: TGTGCCAGCAGTGAAGGACAGTCTTACACTGAAGCTTTCTTT.